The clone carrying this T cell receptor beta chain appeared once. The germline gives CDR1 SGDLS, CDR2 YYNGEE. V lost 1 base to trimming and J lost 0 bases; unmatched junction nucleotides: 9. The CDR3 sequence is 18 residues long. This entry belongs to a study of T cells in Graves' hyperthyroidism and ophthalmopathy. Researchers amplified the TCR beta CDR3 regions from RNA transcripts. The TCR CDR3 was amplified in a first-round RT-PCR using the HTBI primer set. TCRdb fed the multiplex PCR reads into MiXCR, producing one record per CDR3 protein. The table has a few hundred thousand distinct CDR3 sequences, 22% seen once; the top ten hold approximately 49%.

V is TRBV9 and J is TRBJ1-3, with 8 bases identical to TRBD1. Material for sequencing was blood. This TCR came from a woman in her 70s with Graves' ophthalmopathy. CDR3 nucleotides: TGTGCCAGCAGCGTAAAGGGACAGGCAACTATCTCTGGAAACACCATATATTTT. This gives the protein CASSVKGQATISGNTIYF.